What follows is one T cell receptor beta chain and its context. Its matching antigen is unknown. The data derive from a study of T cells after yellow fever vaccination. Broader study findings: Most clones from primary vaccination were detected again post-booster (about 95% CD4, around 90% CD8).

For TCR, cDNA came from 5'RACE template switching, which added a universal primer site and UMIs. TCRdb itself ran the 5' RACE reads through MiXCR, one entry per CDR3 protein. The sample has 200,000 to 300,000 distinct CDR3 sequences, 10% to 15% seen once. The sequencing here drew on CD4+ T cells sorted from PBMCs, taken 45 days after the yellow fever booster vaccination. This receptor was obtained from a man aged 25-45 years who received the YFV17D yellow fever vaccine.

CDR3 region: CASSQDVGTGATGELFF. The CDR3 region has the DNA TGCGCCAGCAGCCAAGATGTAGGGACAGGGGCCACCGGGGAGCTGTTTTTT. The rearrangement links TRBV4-3 to TRBJ2-2, with TRBD1 identical over 10 bases. The CDR3 covers 17 residues. Trimming took 0 bases from V and 4 from J; bases not matched to a gene: 5. Germline-derived CDR1 and CDR2 are LGHNA and YSLEER.